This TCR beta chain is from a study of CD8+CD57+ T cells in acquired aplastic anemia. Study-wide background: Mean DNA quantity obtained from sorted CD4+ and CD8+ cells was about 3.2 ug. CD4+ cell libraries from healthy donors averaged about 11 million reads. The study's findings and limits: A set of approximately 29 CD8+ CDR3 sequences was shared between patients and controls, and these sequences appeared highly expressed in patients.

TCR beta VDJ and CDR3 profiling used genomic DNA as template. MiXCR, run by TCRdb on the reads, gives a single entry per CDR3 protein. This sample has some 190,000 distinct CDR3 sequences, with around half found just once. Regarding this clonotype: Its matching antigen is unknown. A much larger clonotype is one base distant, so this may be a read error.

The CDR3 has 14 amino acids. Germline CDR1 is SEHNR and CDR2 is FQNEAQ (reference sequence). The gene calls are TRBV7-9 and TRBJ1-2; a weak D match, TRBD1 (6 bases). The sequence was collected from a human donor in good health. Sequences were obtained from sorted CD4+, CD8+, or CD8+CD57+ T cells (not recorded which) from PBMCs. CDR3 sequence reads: CASGFTGRNYGYTF. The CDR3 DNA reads TGTGCCAGCGGCTTTACAGGGCGTAACTATGGCTACACCTTC.